These 22 T cell receptor beta chains were all obtained from the same sample, sequenced in a study of molecular identifiers for immune sequencing clone quantification. TCRdb called the PCR reads again in MiXCR, with one record for every CDR3 protein. The sample yields roughly 100,000 distinct CDR3 sequences, 35% seen once. The material sequenced was naive CD8+ T cells from blood, with Jurkat cell RNA spiked in. The subset is: FACS-sorted CD8+CD4-CCR7+CD45RA+ naive T cells. The receptors were gathered from a human donor in good health. Some libraries in this study had Jurkat cell RNA spiked in.

The gene calls are TRBV6-6 and TRBJ1-5, with a tentative D call TRBD1 (5 bases). Germline CDR1 MNHNY, CDR2 SVGAGI (reference sequence). Trimming left V 7 bases short and J 1 base short, with 26 bases between. The CDR3 runs 19 residues. The CDR3 region is CASTHRGRVRFVSNQPQHF. The DNA for the CDR3 is TGTGCCAGCACCCACCGGGGGAGGGTGAGATTTGTGAGCAATCAGCCCCAGCATTTT.

Worth noting for this clonotype: This clone may be a read error of a much larger clone one base away. V is TRBV4-3 and J is TRBJ1-1; no clear D gene. The CDR3 loop spans 14 amino acids. CDR1 and CDR2 from the germline V gene are LGHNA and YSLEER. The CDR3 bases are TGCGCCAGCAGCCAAGATAGGAGTAACACTGAAGCTATCTTT. The encoded protein is CASSQDRSNTEAIF.

The CDR3 reads CASSVGGSNQPQHF. The CDR3 DNA follows: TGTGCCAGCAGCGTAGGGGGAAGCAATCAGCCCCAGCATTTT. The chain combines TRBV9 with TRBJ1-5, with D uncertain. Trimming shortened V by 0 bases and J by 1 base, and 5 bases separated the two germline ends. Germline CDR1 reads SGDLS; CDR2 reads YYNGEE. The CDR3 extends over 14 amino acids.

To note about this clonotype: A much bigger clone sits one base away, suggesting this may be a read error. V gene TRBV7-2 combines with J gene TRBJ1-2; D not resolved. Germline V CDR1 and CDR2: SGHTA, FQGNSA. This CDR3 is built from 12 residues. CDR3 residues: CACSFRTAVWTF. CDR3 coding DNA: TGTGCCTGCAGCTTTCGGACCGCCGTGTGGACCTTC.

As for this clonotype: Without the conserved terminal phenylalanine or tryptophan, this CDR3 likely stems from a read error. This chain connects TRBV6-5 to TRBJ2-2; D possibly corresponds to TRBD2 (5 bases). Germline-derived CDR1 and CDR2 are MNHEY and SVGAGI. The CDR3 loop spans 14 amino acids. Deletions cut 0 bases from V and 4 bases from J, with 6 bases between. Here the CDR3 DNA reads TGTGCCAGCAGTTACTCGGGAGCCACCGGGGAGCTGTTTCTT. It is translated as CASSYSGATGELFL.

This clonotype has more than one count but fewer than ten. V gene TRBV13 combines with J gene TRBJ1-4, with 8 bases lining up with TRBD1. J was trimmed by 5 bases and V by 0 bases; bases with no gene match: 5. The length of the CDR3 is 16 residues. Germline-derived CDR1 and CDR2 are PRHDT and FYEKMQ (reference sequence). The chain's CDR3 is CASSLGLTGVNEKLFF. The CDR3, as DNA: TGTGCCAGCAGCTTAGGCCTGACAGGGGTCAATGAAAAACTGTTTTTT.

This rearrangement joins TRBV28 to TRBJ2-3, with 9 bases lining up with TRBD2. The V gene end was trimmed by 3 bases and the J gene end by 6 bases; junction bases not matched to a gene: 22. CDR3 length: 20 residues. CDR1 is MDHEN and CDR2 is SYDVKM in the germline V gene. As DNA, the CDR3 is TGTGCCAGCAGTTTCTCCACCAGCCTCGGGGTAGCGGGGGTCGGTGATACGCAGTATTTT. Translated, it gives CASSFSTSLGVAGVGDTQYF.

This clonotype was counted a single time. A much larger clone lies one base from this, so it may be a read error. The J gene is TRBJ1-1, the V gene TRBV6-5, with TRBD1 matching 7 bases. Germline V gene data show CDR1 as MNHEY and CDR2 as SVGAGI. The CDR3 covers 13 residues. The CDR3 coding sequence is TGTGCCAGCAGTTCTGGACAGGCGAGAAGAGCTGTCTTT. Amino acid sequence: CASSSGQARRAVF.

V usage is TRBV7-2 and J usage is TRBJ2-7; TRBD1 agrees at 9 bases. After removal of 3 bases from V and 3 bases from J, the junction contained 6 bases not matched to a gene. The CDR3 has 15 amino acids. Per the germline V gene, CDR1 is SGHTA and CDR2 is FQGNSA. CDR3 coding DNA: TGTGCCAGCAGCTTCCTCAGGGACAGGGTCTACGAGCAGTACTTC. Translation: CASSFLRDRVYEQYF.

The V gene is TRBV9, the J gene TRBJ2-2; D gene unclear. Trimming shortened V by 3 bases and J by 1 base, and 4 bases separated the two germline ends. The CDR3 is 13 amino acids. From germline, CDR1 is SGDLS and CDR2 YYNGEE. For the CDR3, the DNA is TGTGCCAGCAGCGCTCGGAACACCGGGGAGCTGTTTTTT. This sequence encodes CASSARNTGELFF.

In DNA, the CDR3 is TGCGCCAGCAGCTCTTCCAGGTCCGGACACGACATTTACGAGCAGTACTTC. It yields the protein CASSSSRSGHDIYEQYF. The chain joins TRBV4-3 to TRBJ2-7; possibly TRBD1 for D (5 bases). Germline V gene data show CDR1 as LGHNA and CDR2 as YSLEER. Trimming removed 5 bases from V and 4 bases from J, with 24 bases in between. The CDR3 is 17 residues long.

This clonotype was recorded at least ten times. The genes are TRBV7-9 and TRBJ1-1; D perhaps matches TRBD1 (5 bases). The V gene's germline CDR1 is SEHNR and CDR2 FQNEAQ (reference sequence). The V and J ends lost 5 bases and 4 bases respectively, with 11 bases between them. CDR3 size: 13 residues. The DNA of the CDR3 is TGTGCCAGCAGCCCGACAGTCCGCACTGAAGCTTTCTTT. Translating it yields CASSPTVRTEAFF.

V and J are TRBV4-1 and TRBJ1-1, with TRBD1 matching over 10 bases. Germline CDR1 reads MGHRA; CDR2 reads YSYEKL. This CDR3 is 14 amino acids long. The junction had 5 bases not matched to a gene; V was cut back by 6 bases and J by 4 bases. The CDR3 here is CASRDRGQSTEAFF. Written as DNA, the CDR3 is TGCGCCAGCAGAGACAGGGGGCAGAGCACTGAAGCTTTCTTT.

This clonotype showed up just a few times. This sequence joins TRBV5-1 and TRBJ1-3; D is possibly TRBD1 (5 bases). This CDR3 comprises 15 residues. Germline CDR1 and CDR2: SGHRS and YFSETQ. The ends were cut back, 7 bases at V and 5 bases at J, with 19 bases in the middle. DNA for the CDR3: TGCGCCAGCCGTCCGGGACTTTACTTTCGAAACACCATATATTTT. Amino acids: CASRPGLYFRNTIYF.

The genes are TRBV4-3 and TRBJ2-5, with no clear D. The CDR3 totals 16 residues. Germline V gives CDR1 LGHNA, CDR2 YSLEER. V was shortened by 0 bases and J by 2 bases, with 13 bases between the two germline ends. CDR3 sequence: CASSQDSPSIQETQYF. DNA of the CDR3: TGCGCCAGCAGCCAAGATTCGCCATCGATACAAGAGACCCAGTACTTC.

The genes are TRBV28 and TRBJ2-7; no clear D. Between the trimmed V and J ends, which lost 1 base and 4 bases, there was a span of 14 bases. The CDR3 is 15 residues long. Germline V lookup: CDR1 MDHEN, CDR2 SYDVKM. CDR3 protein: CASSLYGGRAYEQYF. CDR3 bases: TGTGCCAGCAGTTTATATGGCGGCCGGGCGTACGAGCAGTACTTC.

This clonotype was recorded at least ten times. V and J are TRBV28 and TRBJ1-4, with D unclear. CDR3 size: 14 residues. The V end was cut by 4 bases, the J end by 1 base, with 7 bases between. Germline V gene data show CDR1 as MDHEN and CDR2 as SYDVKM. The CDR3 loop reads CASSSPQTNEKLFF. The CDR3 DNA is TGTGCCAGCAGTTCTCCTCAAACTAATGAAAAACTGTTTTTT.

V and J are TRBV2 and TRBJ2-7; 10 nucleotides line up with TRBD1. Germline V lookup: CDR1 SNHLY, CDR2 FYNNEI. The CDR3 runs to 14 residues. V shed 6 bases, J shed 6 bases, and the junction held 8 bases outside the gene matches. CDR3 amino acids: CASRETGGHGEQYF. CDR3 bases: TGTGCCAGCAGAGAGACAGGGGGCCATGGCGAGCAGTACTTC. Full variable domain (remainder filled in from reference TRBV2 and TRBJ2-7): EPEVTQTPSHQVTQMGQEVILRCVPISNHLYFYWYRQILGQKVEFLVSFYNNEISEKSEIFDDQFSVERPDGSNFTLKIRSTKLEDSAMYFCASRETGGHGEQYFGPGTRLTVT.

The chain carries TRBV20-1 and TRBJ2-2; D might be TRBD2 (6 bases). Germline V gives CDR1 DFQATT, CDR2 SNEGSKA (reference sequence). Trimming stripped 3 bases from V and 4 bases from J, with 18 bases between. CDR3 length: 16 residues. This CDR3 reads CSARALTSRSTGELFF. The CDR3 nucleotides read TGCAGTGCTAGGGCACTTACTAGCAGGAGCACCGGGGAGCTGTTTTTT.

As to this clonotype: A much larger clonotype is one base distant, so this may be a read error. The V gene is TRBV28, the J gene TRBJ2-1; D unclear. Trimming stripped 3 bases from V and 12 bases from J, with 21 bases between. Germline V gene sequence: CDR1 MDHEN, CDR2 SYDVKM. This CDR3 is 15 amino acids long. The CDR3 sequence: CASSLESSARHGQFF. The CDR3 DNA reads TGTGCCAGCAGTTTGGAGTCCTCGGCCCGCCATGGGCAGTTCTTC.

The chain couples TRBV2 to TRBJ1-2; TRBD1 agrees at 8 bases. CDR3 size: 13 residues. V dropped 4 bases and J dropped 3; count of bases not matched to a gene: 1. CDR1 is SNHLY and CDR2 is FYNNEI in the germline V gene. The CDR3 loop is CASSGTGYYGYTF. In DNA, the CDR3 is TGTGCCAGCAGTGGGACAGGGTACTATGGCTACACCTTC.

As concerns this clonotype: The CDR3 end shows no conserved phenylalanine or tryptophan, and so a read error is likely. Because the CDR3's place on the DNA is in doubt, the DNA is left out and the CDR3 is given as listed by TCRdb. The rearrangement links TRBV9 to TRBJ1-1. Germline V gene data show CDR1 as SGDLS and CDR2 as YYNGEE. The CDR3 has 14 amino acids, counting both end residues. CDR3 sequence reads: CASSVAPKGTEAFI.